Many counts were recorded for the clone carrying this T cell receptor beta chain. Alongside a J-beta primer mix, a sample-barcoded 5' primer served in a second PCR lasting roughly 7 to 11 cycles. TCRdb re-derived calls from the 5' RACE reads in MiXCR, one entry per CDR3 protein. The data hold approximately 580,000 distinct CDR3 sequences, with 20% to 30% observed a single time. These data come from a study of blood T cells in healthy people across ages. V trimming: 0 bases; J trimming: 8 bases; junction bases outside the gene matches: 12. In germline, CDR1 is SGDLS, CDR2 YYNGEE. The CDR3 has 16 amino acids. The data were also submitted as part of a second study, on T cells of mothers and their children.

This receptor was identified in a boy aged 5-17 years in good health. The sequencing sample was made of blood. This chain joins TRBV9 and TRBJ1-2; TRBD1 aligns across 8 bases. The CDR3 protein is CASSVDLDPGGDGYTF. The DNA for the CDR3 is TGTGCCAGCAGCGTAGACCTCGACCCAGGGGGCGACGGCTACACCTTC.